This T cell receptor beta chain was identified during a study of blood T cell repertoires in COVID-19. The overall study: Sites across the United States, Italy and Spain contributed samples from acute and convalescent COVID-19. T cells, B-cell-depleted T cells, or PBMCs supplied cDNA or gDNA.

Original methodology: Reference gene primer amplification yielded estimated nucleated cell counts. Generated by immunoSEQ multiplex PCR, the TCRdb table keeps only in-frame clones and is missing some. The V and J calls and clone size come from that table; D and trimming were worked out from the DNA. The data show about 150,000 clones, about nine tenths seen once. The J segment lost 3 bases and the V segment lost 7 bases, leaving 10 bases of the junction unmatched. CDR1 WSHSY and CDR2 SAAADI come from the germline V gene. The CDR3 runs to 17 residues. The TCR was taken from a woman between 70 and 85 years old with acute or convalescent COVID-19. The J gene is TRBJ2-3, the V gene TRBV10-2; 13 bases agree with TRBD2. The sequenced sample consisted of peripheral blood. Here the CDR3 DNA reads TGCGCCAGCATGGGAACTAGCGGGGGGGCTTTGACAGATACGCAGTATTTT. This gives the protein CASMGTSGGALTDTQYF.